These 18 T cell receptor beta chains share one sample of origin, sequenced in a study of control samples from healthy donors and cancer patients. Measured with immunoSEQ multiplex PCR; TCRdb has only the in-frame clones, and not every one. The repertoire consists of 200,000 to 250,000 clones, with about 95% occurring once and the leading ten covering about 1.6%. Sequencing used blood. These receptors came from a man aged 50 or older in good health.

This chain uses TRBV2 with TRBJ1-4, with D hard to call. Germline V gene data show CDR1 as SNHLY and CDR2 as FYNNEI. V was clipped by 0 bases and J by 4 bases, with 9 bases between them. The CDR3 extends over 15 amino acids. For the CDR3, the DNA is TGTGCCAGCAGTGAAGCGCTTGTGTATAATGAAAAACTGTTTTTT. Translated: CASSEALVYNEKLFF. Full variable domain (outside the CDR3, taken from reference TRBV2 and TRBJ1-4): EPEVTQTPSHQVTQMGQEVILRCVPISNHLYFYWYRQILGQKVEFLVSFYNNEISEKSEIFDDQFSVERPDGSNFTLKIRSTKLEDSAMYFCASSEALVYNEKLFFGSGTQLSVL.

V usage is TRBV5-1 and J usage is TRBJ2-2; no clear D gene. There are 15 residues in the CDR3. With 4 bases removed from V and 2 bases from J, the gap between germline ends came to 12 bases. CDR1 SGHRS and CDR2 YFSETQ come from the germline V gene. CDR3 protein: CASSLVQRNTGELFF. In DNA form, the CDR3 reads TGCGCCAGCAGCCTAGTACAGAGAAACACCGGGGAGCTGTTTTTT.

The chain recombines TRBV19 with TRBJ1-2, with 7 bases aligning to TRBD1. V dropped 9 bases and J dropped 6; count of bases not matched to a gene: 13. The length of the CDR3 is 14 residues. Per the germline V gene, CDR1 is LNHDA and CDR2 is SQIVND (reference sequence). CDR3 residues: CASGGLTGAHGYTF. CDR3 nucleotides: TGTGCCAGCGGAGGCCTCACAGGGGCCCATGGCTACACCTTC.

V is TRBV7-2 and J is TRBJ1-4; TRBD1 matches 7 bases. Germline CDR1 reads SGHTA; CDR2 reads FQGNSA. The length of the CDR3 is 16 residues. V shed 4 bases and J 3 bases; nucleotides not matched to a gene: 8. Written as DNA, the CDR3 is TGTGCCAGCAGCTCGGGACAGCTGGTGGCTAATGAAAAACTGTTTTTT. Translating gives CASSSGQLVANEKLFF.

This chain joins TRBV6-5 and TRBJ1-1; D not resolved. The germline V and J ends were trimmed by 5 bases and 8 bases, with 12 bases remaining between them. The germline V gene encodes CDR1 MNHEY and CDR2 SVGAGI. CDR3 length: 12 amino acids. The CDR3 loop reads CASSPGGREAFF. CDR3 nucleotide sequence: TGTGCCAGCAGTCCGGGTGGTCGGGAAGCTTTCTTT.

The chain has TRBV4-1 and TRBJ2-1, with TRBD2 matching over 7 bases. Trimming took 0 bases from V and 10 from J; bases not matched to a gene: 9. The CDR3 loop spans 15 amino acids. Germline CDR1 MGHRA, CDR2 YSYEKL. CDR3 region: CASSQDRLAVGEQFF. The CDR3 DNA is TGCGCCAGCAGCCAAGATAGACTAGCCGTGGGAGAGCAGTTCTTC.

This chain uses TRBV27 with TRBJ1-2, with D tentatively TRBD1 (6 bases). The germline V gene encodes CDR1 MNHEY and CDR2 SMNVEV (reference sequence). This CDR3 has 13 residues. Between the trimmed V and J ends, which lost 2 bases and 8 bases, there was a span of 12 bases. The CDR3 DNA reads TGTGCCAGCAGTTTAACCGGGGGCGGAGGCTACACCTTC. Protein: CASSLTGGGGYTF.

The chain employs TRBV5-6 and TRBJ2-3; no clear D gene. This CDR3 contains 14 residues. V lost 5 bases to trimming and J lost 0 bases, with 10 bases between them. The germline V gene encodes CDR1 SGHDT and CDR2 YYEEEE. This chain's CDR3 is CASSSVGSTDTQYF. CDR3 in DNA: TGTGCCAGCAGTTCGGTGGGAAGCACAGATACGCAGTATTTT.

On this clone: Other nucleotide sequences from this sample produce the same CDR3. For the CDR3, the DNA is TGCGCCAGCAGCTTGGAGGGGGGGCCAGATACGCAGTATTTT. It codes for CASSLEGGPDTQYF. The genes are TRBV5-1 and TRBJ2-3; possible D gene TRBD2, 7 bases. Germline V gene sequence: CDR1 SGHRS, CDR2 YFSETQ. V lost 0 bases to trimming and J lost 4 bases, with 9 bases between them. The CDR3 is 14 residues long. The variable domain in full, completed from reference TRBV5-1 and TRBJ2-3, reads KAGVTQTPRYLIKTRGQQVTLSCSPISGHRSVSWYQQTPGQGLQFLFEYFSETQRNKGNFPGRFSGRQFSNSRSEMNVSTLELGDSALYLCASSLEGGPDTQYFGPGTRLTVL.

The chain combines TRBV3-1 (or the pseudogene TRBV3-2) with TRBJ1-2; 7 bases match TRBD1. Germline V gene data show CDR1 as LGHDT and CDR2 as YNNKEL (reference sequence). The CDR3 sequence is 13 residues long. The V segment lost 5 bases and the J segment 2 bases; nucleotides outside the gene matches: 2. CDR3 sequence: CASSGTVNYGYTF. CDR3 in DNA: TGTGCCAGCAGCGGGACAGTAAACTATGGCTACACCTTC.

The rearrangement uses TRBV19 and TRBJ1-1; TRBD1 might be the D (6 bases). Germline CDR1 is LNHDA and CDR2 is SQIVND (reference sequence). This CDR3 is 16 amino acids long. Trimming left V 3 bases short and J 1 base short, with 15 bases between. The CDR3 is CASSIRGPRKNTEAFF. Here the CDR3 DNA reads TGTGCCAGTAGTATCCGGGGGCCTCGCAAGAACACTGAAGCTTTCTTT.

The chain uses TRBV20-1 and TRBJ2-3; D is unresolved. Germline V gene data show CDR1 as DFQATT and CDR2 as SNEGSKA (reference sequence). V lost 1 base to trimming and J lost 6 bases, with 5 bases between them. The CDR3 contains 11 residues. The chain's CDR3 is CSARVVDTQYF. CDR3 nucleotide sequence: TGCAGTGCTAGAGTAGTGGATACGCAGTATTTT.

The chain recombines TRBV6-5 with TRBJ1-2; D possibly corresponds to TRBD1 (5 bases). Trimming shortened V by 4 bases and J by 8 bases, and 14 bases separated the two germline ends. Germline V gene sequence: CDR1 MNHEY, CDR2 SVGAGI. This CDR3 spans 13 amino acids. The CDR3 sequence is CASSFGQGYGYTF. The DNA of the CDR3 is TGTGCCAGCAGTTTTGGGCAGGGTTACGGCTACACCTTC.

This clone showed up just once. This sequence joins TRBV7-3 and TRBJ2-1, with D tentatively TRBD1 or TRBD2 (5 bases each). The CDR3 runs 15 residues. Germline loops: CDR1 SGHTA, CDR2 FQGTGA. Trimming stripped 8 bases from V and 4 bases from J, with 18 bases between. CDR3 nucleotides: TGTGCCAGCGGACCGGGACGGTTGGTTTACAATGAGCAGTTCTTC. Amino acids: CASGPGRLVYNEQFF. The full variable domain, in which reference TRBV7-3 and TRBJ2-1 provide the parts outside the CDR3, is GAGVSQTPSNKVTEKGKYVELRCDPISGHTALYWYRQSLGQGPEFLIYFQGTGAADDSGLPNDRFFAVRPEGSVSTLKIQRTERGDSAVYLCASGPGRLVYNEQFFGPGTRLTVL.

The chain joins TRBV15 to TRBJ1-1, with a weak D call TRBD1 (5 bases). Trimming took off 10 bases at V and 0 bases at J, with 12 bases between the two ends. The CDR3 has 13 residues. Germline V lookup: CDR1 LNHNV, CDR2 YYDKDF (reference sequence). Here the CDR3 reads CAIRWDLNTEAFF. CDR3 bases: TGTGCCATAAGGTGGGACCTGAACACTGAAGCTTTCTTT.

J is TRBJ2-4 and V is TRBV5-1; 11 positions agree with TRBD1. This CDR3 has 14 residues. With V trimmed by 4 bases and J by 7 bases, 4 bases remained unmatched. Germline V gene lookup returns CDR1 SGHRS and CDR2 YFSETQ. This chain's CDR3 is CASSARTGGNIQYF. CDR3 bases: TGCGCCAGCAGCGCCAGGACAGGGGGCAACATTCAGTACTTC.

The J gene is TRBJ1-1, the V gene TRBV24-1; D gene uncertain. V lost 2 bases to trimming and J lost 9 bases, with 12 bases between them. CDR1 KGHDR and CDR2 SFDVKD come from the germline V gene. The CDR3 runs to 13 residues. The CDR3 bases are TGTGCCACCAGTGATTCTAGGGCTCTACAAGCTTTCTTT. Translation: CATSDSRALQAFF.

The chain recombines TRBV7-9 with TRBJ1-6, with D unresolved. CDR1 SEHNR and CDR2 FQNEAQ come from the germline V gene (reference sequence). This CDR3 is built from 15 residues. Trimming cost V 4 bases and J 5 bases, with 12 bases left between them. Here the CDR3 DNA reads TGTGCCAGCAGCTCGCATGATATGAATAATTCACCCCTCCACTTT. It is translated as CASSSHDMNNSPLHF.